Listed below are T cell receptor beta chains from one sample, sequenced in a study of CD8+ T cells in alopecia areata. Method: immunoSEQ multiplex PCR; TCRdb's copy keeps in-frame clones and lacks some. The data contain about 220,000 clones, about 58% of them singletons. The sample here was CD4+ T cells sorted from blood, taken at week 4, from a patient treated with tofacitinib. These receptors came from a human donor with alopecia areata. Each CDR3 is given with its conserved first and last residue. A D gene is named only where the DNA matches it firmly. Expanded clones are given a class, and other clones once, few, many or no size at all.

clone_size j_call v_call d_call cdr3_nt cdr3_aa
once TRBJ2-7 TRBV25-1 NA TGTGCCAGCGAAGGACACTCCTACGAGCAGTACTTC CASEGHSYEQYF
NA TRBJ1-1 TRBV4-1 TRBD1 TGCGCCAGCAGCCTCACAGGGGAGACAGGGAACACTGAAGCTTTCTTT CASSLTGETGNTEAFF
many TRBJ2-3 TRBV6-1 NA TGTGCCAGCAGTGAAGTGGGGAATACGCAGTATTTT CASSEVGNTQYF
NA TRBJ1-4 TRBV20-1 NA TGCAGTGTGGCCGGTAATGAAAAACTGTTTTTT CSVAGNEKLFF
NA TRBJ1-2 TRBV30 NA TGTGCCTGGAGTGTGTGGTCGAACGGTAACTATGGCTACACCTTC CAWSVWSNGNYGYTF
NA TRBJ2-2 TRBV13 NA TGTGCCAGCAGCCCACCAAACAGGGAGGACACCGGGGAGCTGTTTTTT CASSPPNREDTGELFF
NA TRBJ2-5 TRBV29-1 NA TGCAGCGCCCAACCCGATAGGTTGAAGCTCGGGACCCAGTACTTC CSAQPDRLKLGTQYF
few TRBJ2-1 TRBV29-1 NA TGCAGCGTCTCCACCGGCGTGGGCTACAATGAGCAGTTCTTC CSVSTGVGYNEQFF
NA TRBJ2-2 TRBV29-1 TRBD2 TGCAGCGTAACGCGGGGGGCACGTACCGGGGAGCTGTTTTTT CSVTRGARTGELFF
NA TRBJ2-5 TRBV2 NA TGTGCCAGCAGTGAAAGGAGGCGGGGACAGAACCAAGAGACCCAGTACTTC CASSERRRGQNQETQYF
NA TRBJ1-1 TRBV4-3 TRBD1 TGCGCCAGCAGCCAACAGACAGGGTTTGGGAACACTGAAGCTTTCTTT CASSQQTGFGNTEAFF
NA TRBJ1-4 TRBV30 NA TGTGCCTGGAGCCAAGGACAGTCAACTAATGAAAAACTGTTTTTT CAWSQGQSTNEKLFF
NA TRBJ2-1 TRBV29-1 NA TGCAGCGTTGAAGGACGCCAGTACAATGAGCAGTTCTTC CSVEGRQYNEQFF
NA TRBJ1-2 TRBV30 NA TGTGCCTGGAGACCGGGAGGGCTTGTTGGTGGCTACACCTTC CAWRPGGLVGGYTF
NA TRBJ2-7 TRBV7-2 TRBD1 TGTGCCAGCAGCGGGCGTTTGGGGACAGGGGGTTTTACGGCCTACGAGCAGTACTTC CASSGRLGTGGFTAYEQYF
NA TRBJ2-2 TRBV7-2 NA TGTGCCAGCAGCCGTCCCGGAGTGGGGGAGCTGTTTTTT CASSRPGVGELFF
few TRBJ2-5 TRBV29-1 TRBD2 TGCAGCGTTGATTCTAGCGGGGGATTAGAGACCCAGTACTTC CSVDSSGGLETQYF
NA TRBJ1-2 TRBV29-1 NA TGCACCGCCTGGGTCCTAGGAAAGGGCTACACCTTC CTAWVLGKGYTF
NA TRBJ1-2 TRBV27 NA TGTGCCAGCAGTTTAGTGGCAGGGGACGGCTACACCTTC CASSLVAGDGYTF
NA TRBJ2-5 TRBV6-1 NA TGTGCCAGCAGTGAATCGCCCCGACTAGGTCGGGAGACCCAGTACTTC CASSESPRLGRETQYF
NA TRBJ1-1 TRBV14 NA TGTGCCAGCAGCCAAAGCTCCGCTGAAGCTTTCTTT CASSQSSAEAFF
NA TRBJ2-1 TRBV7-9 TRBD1 TGTGCCAGCAGCTTCGGACAGGGTGGAGGCTATGAGCAGTTCTTC CASSFGQGGGYEQFF
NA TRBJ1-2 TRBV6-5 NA TGTGCCAGCAGTTCGCGACAGAACTATGGCTACACCTTC CASSSRQNYGYTF
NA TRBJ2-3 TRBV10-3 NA TGTGCCATCAGTGCCTCGGGAGTGGGCACAGATACGCAGTATTTT CAISASGVGTDTQYF
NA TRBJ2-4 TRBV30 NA TGTGCCTGGAGTGTGGAGGGCATTCAGTACTTC CAWSVEGIQYF
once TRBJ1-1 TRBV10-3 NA TGTGCCATCAGTGAGCTGAACACTGAAGCTTTCTTT CAISELNTEAFF
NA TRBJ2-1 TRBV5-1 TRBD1 TGCGCCAGCAGCTTACTAACGGGACAGGGGGCGTTCAATGAGCAGTTCTTC CASSLLTGQGAFNEQFF
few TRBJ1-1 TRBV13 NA TGTGCCAGCAGCATTCTGGGCCCAAACACTGAAGCTTTCTTT CASSILGPNTEAFF
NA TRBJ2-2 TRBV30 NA TGTGCCTGGAGAGAGAGACCAGGGGCCGGGGAGCTGTTTTTT CAWRERPGAGELFF
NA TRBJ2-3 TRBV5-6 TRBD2 TGTGCCAGCAGCTTGACCACTAGCGGGGGCACAGATACGCAGTATTTT CASSLTTSGGTDTQYF
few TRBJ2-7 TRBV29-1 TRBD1 TGCAGCGTTGATGGCGGGGCTGACAGGGGGGATCACGAGCAGTACTTC CSVDGGADRGDHEQYF
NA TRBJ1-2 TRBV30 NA TGTGCCTGGAGTTACAAGGGAGTTGCAGAAGGCTACACCTTC CAWSYKGVAEGYTF
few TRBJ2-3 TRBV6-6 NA TGTGCCAGCAGTTACGGGGTAGCATCAGATACGCAGTATTTT CASSYGVASDTQYF
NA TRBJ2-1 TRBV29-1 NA TGCAGCGTTTCGTCCGGGTCAAGCGGGAATGAGCAGTTCTTC CSVSSGSSGNEQFF
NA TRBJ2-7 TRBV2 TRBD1 TGTGCCAGCAGTGCTCGGGACAGAATGTTCGAGCAGTACTTC CASSARDRMFEQYF
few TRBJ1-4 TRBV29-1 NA TGCAGCGCAGACCTGGGGGGGGAAAAACTGTTTTTT CSADLGGEKLFF
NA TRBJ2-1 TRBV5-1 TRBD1 TGCGCCAGCAGCTGGGGACAGGTCAATGAGCAGTTCTTC CASSWGQVNEQFF
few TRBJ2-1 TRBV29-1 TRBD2 TGCAGCGTTGAGGGGCGGGGGGGCCACAATGAGCAGTTCTTC CSVEGRGGHNEQFF
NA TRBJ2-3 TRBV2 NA TGTGCCAGCAGTATTACAACTAGCACAGATACGCAGTATTTT CASSITTSTDTQYF
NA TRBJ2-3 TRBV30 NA TGTGCCTGGAGTGTAACTTTCAGAGATACGCAGTATTTT CAWSVTFRDTQYF
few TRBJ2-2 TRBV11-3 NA TGTGCCAGCAGCTTTTCGGGGTGGCGCGAGATACCGAACACCGGGGAGCTGTTTTTT CASSFSGWREIPNTGELFF
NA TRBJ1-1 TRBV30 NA TGTGCCTGGAACAACGGACAGTCAGCAGCTTTCTTT CAWNNGQSAAFF
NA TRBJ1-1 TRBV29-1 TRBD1 TGCAGCGCAGGGACAGGAGCGTGGGGTATCGCTGAAGCTTTCTTT CSAGTGAWGIAEAFF
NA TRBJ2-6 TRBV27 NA TGTGCCAGCAGGGGATTACAGGAGAACTCTGGGGCCAACGTCCTGACTTTC CASRGLQENSGANVLTF
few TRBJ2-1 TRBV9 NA TGTGCCAGCAGCGTTCTGACTCAATCCTACAATGAGCAGTTCTTC CASSVLTQSYNEQFF